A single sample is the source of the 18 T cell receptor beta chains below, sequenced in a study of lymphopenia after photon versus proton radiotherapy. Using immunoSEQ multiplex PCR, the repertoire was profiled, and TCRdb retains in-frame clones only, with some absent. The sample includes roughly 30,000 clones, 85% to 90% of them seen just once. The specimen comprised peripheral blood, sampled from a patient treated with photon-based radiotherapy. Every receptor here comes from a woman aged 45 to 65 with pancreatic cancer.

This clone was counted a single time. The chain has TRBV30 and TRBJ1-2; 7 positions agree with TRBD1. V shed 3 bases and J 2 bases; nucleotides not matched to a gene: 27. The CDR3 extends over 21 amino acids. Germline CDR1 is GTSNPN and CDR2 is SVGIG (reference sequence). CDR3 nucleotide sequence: TGTGCCTGGAGGGGGTACCCTATGGGGGACACAAGAAACAGGGGCAACTATGGCTACACCTTC. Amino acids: CAWRGYPMGDTRNRGNYGYTF.

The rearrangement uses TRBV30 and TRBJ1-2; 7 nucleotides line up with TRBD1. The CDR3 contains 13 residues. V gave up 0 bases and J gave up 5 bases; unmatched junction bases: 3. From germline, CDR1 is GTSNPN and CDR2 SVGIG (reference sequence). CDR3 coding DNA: TGTGCCTGGAGTGTAGAGACAGGGTATGGCTACACCTTC. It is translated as CAWSVETGYGYTF.

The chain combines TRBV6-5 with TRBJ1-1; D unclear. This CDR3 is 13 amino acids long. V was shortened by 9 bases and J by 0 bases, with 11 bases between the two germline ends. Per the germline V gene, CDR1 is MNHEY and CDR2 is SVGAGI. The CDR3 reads CASRWQMNTEAFF. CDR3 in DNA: TGTGCCAGTAGGTGGCAAATGAACACTGAAGCTTTCTTT.

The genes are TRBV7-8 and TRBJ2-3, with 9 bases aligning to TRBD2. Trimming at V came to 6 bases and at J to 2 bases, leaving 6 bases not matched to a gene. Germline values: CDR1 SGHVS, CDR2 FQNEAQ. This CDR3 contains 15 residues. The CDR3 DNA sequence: TGTGCCAGCAGGAGACTAGCGGAATCCACAGATACGCAGTATTTT. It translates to CASRRLAESTDTQYF.

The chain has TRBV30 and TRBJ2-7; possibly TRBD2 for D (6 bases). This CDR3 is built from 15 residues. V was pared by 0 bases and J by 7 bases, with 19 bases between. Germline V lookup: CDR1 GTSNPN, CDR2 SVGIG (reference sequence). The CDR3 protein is CAWSVGTLLPGEQYF. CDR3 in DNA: TGTGCCTGGAGTGTAGGGACTCTCTTACCCGGGGAGCAGTACTTC.

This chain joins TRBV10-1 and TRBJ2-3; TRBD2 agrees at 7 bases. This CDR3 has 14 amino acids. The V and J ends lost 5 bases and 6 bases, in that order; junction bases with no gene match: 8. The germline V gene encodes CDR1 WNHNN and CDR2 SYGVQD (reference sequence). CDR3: CASSRRERWDTQYF. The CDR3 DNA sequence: TGCGCCAGCAGTCGGCGGGAGAGGTGGGATACGCAGTATTTT.

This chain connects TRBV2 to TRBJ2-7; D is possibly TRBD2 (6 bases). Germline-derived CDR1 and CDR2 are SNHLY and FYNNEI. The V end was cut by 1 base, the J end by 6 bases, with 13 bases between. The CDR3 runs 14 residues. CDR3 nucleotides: TGTGCCAGCAGTGAAGGGTGGCTAGCGAGCGAGCAGTACTTC. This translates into CASSEGWLASEQYF. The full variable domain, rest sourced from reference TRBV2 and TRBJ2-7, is EPEVTQTPSHQVTQMGQEVILRCVPISNHLYFYWYRQILGQKVEFLVSFYNNEISEKSEIFDDQFSVERPDGSNFTLKIRSTKLEDSAMYFCASSEGWLASEQYFGPGTRLTVT.

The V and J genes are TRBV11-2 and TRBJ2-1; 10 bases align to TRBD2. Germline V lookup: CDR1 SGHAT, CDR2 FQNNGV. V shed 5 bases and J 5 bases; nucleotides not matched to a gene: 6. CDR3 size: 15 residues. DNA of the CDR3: TGTGCCAGCAGCCAGGGACTAGCGTATAACAATGAGCAGTTCTTC. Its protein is CASSQGLAYNNEQFF.

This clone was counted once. CDR3 in amino acids: CASSLSSGRTYEQYF. The CDR3 DNA follows: TGTGCCAGCAGTTTAAGCAGCGGGCGTACCTACGAGCAGTACTTC. V usage is TRBV28 and J usage is TRBJ2-7; D is perhaps TRBD2 (6 bases). The CDR3 is 15 residues long. The germline V gene encodes CDR1 MDHEN and CDR2 SYDVKM. Trimming shortened V by 2 bases and J by 2 bases, and 13 bases separated the two germline ends.

CDR3 residues: CASKRELFLGEQFF. The CDR3 region has the DNA TGTGCCAGTAAGCGGGAACTCTTCCTAGGTGAGCAGTTCTTC. The chain carries TRBV19 and TRBJ2-1, with 7 bases aligning to TRBD2. CDR1 is LNHDA, CDR2 SQIVND, per germline (reference sequence). The CDR3 is 14 amino acids. Germline trimming cut 7 bases from V and 9 bases from J; bases unmatched to any gene: 12.

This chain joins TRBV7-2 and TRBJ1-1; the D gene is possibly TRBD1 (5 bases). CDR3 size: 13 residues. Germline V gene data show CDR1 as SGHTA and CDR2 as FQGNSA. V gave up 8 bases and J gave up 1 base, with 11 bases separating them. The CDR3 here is CASGGHPNTEAFF. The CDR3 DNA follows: TGTGCCAGCGGTGGACACCCGAACACTGAAGCTTTCTTT.

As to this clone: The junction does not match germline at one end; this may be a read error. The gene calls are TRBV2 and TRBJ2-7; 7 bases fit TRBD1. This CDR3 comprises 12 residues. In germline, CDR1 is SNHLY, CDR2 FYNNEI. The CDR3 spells CGLGQVSYEQYF. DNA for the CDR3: TGCGGCCTAGGACAGGTCTCCTACGAGCAGTACTTC. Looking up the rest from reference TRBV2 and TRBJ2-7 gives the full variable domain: EPEVTQTPSHQVTQMGQEVILRCVPISNHLYFYWYRQILGQKVEFLVSFYNNEISEKSEIFDDQFSVERPDGSNFTLKIRSTKLEDSAMYFCGLGQVSYEQYFGPGTRLTVT.

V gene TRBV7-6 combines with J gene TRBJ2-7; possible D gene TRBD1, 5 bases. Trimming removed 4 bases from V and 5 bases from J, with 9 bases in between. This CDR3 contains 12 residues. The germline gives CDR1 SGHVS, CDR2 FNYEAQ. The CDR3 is CASSSRDDEQYF. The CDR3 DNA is TGTGCCAGCAGCTCCAGGGATGACGAGCAGTACTTC.

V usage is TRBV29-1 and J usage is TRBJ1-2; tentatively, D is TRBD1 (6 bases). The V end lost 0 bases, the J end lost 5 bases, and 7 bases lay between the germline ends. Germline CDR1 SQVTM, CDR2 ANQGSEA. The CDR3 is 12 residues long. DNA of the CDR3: TGCAGCGTTGAAGAAACAGGGTATGGCTACACCTTC. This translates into CSVEETGYGYTF.

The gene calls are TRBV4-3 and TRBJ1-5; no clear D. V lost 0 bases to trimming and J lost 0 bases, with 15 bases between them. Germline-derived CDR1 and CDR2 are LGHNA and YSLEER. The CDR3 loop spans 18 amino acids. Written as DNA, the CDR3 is TGCGCCAGCAGCCAAGATCCCGCGGACTCCTATAGCAATCAGCCCCAGCATTTT. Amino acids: CASSQDPADSYSNQPQHF.

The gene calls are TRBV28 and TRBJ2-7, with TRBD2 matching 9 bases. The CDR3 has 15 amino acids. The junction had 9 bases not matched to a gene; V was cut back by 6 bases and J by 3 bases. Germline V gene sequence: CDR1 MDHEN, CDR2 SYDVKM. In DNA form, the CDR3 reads TGTGCCAGCAGGACTAGCGGAGCCGCAGACTACGAGCAGTACTTC. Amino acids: CASRTSGAADYEQYF. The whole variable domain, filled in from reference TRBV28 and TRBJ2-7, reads DVKVTQSSRYLVKRTGEKVFLECVQDMDHENMFWYRQDPGLGLRLIYFSYDVKMKEKGDIPEGYSVSREKKERFSLILESASTNQTSMYLCASRTSGAADYEQYFGPGTRLTVT.

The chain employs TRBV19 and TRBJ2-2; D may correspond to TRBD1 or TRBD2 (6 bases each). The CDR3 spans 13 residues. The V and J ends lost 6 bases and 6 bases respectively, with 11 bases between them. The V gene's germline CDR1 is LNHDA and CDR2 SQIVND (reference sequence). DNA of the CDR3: TGTGCCAGTAGCCGGGGGCAGGCCGGGGAGCTGTTTTTT. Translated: CASSRGQAGELFF.

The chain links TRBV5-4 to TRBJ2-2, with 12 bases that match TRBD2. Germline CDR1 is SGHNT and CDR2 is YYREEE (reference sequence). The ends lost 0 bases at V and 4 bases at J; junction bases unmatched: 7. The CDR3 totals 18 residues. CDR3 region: CASSLGLAGGPGTGELFF. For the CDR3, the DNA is TGTGCCAGCAGCTTGGGGCTAGCGGGAGGGCCCGGCACCGGGGAGCTGTTTTTT.